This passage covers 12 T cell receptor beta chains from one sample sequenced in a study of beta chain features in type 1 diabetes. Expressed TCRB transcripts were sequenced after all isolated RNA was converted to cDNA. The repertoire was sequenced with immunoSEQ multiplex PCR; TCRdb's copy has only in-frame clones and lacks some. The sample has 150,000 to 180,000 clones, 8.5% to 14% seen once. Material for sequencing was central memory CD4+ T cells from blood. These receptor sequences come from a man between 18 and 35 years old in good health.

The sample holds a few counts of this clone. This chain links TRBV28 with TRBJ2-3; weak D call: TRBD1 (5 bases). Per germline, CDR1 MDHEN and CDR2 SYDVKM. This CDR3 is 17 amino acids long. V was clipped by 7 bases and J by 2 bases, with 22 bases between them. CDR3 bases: TGTGCCAGCATCCCTTCTGGGTCGACAGCTCCCACAGATACGCAGTATTTT. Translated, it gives CASIPSGSTAPTDTQYF.

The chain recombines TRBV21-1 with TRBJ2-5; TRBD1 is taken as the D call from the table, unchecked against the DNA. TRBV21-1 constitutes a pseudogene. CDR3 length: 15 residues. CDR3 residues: CASSIRDRGKETQYF. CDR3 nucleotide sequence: TGTGCCAGCAGCATCCGGGACAGGGGAAAAGAGACCCAGTACTTC.

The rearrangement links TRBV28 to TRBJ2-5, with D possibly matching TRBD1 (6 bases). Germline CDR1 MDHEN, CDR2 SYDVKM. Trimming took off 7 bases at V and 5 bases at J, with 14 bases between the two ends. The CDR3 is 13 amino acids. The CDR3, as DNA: TGTGCCAGCACCCCGGGAAGGGGGGAGACCCAGTACTTC. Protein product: CASTPGRGETQYF.

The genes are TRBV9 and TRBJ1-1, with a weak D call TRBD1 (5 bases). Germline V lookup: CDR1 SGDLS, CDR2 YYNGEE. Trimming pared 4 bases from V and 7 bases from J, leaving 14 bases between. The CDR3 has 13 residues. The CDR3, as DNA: TGTGCCAGCAGCCTGGGACTCTTGGGTGAAGCTTTCTTT. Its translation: CASSLGLLGEAFF.

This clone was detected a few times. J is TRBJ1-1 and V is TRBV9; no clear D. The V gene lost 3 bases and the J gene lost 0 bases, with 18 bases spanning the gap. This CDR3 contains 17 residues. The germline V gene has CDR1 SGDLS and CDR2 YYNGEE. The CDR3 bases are TGTGCCAGCAGCGATCCTAATGGGATCCGGATGAACACTGAAGCTTTCTTT. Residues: CASSDPNGIRMNTEAFF.

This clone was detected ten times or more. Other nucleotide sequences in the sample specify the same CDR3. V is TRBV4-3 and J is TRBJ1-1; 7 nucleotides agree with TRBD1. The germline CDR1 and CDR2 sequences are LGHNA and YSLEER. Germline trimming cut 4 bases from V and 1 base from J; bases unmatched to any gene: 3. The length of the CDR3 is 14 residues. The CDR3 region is CASSPGQTNTEAFF. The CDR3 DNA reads TGCGCCAGCAGCCCGGGACAGACGAACACTGAAGCTTTCTTT.

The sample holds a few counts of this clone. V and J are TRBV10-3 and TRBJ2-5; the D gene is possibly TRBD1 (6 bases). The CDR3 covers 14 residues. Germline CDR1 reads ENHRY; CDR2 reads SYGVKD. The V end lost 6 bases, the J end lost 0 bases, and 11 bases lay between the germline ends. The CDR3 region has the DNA TGTGCCATCAGGACGGACAGTTACCAAGAGACCCAGTACTTC. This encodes CAIRTDSYQETQYF.

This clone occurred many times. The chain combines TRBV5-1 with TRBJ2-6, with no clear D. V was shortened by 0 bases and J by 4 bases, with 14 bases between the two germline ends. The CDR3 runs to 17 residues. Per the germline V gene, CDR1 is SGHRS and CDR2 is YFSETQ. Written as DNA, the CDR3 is TGCGCCAGCAGCTTGGATCCACGACCGTTCGGGGCCAACGTCCTGACTTTC. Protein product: CASSLDPRPFGANVLTF.

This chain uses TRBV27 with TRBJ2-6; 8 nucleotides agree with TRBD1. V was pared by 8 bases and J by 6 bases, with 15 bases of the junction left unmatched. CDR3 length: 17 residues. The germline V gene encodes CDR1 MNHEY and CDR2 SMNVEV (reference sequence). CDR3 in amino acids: CASPRTGHLWLANVLTF. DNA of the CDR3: TGTGCCAGCCCTCGGACAGGGCACCTCTGGTTGGCCAACGTCCTGACTTTC.

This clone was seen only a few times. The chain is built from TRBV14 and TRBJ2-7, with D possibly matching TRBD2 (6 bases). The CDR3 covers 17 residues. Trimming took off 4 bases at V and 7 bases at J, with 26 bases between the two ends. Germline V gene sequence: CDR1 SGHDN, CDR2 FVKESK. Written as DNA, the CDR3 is TGTGCCAGCAGCCCCTTTCGAACAGGAGGGGCGAAGGGGGAGCAGTACTTC. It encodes CASSPFRTGGAKGEQYF.

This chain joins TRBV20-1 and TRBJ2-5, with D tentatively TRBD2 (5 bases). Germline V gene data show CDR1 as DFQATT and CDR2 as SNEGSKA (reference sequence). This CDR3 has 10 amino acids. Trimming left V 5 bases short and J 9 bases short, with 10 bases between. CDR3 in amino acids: CSAELRAQYF. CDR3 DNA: TGCAGTGCTGAGTTGCGGGCCCAGTACTTC.

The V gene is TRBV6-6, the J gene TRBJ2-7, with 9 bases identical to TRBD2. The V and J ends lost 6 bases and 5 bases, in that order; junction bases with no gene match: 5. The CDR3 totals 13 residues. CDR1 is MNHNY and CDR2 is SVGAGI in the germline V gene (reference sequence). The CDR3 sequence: CASRSGLANEQYF. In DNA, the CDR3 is TGTGCCAGCAGATCGGGACTAGCCAACGAGCAGTACTTC.